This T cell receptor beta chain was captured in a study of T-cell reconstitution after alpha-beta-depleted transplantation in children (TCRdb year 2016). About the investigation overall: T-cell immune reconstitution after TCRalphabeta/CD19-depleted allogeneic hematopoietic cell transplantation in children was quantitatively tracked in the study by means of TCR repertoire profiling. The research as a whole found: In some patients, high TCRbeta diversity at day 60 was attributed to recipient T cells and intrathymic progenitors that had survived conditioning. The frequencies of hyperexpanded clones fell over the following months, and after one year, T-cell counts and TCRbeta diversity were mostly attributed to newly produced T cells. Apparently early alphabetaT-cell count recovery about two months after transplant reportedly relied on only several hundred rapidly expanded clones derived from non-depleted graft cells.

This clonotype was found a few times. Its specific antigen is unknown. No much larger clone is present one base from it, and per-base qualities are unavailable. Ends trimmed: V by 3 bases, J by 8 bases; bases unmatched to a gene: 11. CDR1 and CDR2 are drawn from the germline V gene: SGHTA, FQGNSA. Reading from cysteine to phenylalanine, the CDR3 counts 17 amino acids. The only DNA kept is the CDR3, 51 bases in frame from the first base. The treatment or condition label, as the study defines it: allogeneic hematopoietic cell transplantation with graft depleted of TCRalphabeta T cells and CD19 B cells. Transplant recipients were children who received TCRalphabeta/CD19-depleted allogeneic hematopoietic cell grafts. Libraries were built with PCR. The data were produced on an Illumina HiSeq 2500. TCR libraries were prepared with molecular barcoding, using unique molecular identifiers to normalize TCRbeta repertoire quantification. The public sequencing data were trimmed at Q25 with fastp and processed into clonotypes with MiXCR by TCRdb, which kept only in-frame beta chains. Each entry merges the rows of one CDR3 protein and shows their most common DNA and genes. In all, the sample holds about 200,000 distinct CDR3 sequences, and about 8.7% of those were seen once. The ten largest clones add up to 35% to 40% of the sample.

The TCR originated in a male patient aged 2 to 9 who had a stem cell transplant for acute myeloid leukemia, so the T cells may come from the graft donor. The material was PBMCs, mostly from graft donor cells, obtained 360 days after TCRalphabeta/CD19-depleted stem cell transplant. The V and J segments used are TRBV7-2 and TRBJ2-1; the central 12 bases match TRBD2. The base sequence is TGTGCCAGCAGCTTGGGCCAGGGGGCTAGCGGGAGGGATGAGCAGTTCTTC. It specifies CASSLGQGASGRDEQFF.